These T cell receptor beta chains were read from a single sample in a study of T cell repertoires in cytomegalovirus infection. Their antigens remain unidentified. MiXCR was run by TCRdb on the reads, yielding one entry per CDR3 protein. The sample lists about 480,000 distinct CDR3 sequences, roughly a third occurring once. The source was cultured PBMCs, collected from culture after CMV antigen stimulation. The origin of the receptors is a human donor in good health (CMV status not recorded). Some clones in this sample may be carry-over from other donors' samples. Each CDR3 is given with its conserved first and last residue. The D gene is left open where the match is weak. A row's size may be missing; if present it is once, few, many or a size class.

J: TRBJ1-2; D: .; V: TRBV6-5; size: .; length: 14; CDR3: CASTRGAVSYGYTF; DNA: TGTGCCAGCACGAGGGGGGCTGTCAGCTATGGCTACACCTTC
J: TRBJ2-7; D: TRBD1; V: TRBV11-2; size: .; length: 13; CDR3: CASRWTGGIEQYF; DNA: TGTGCCAGCAGGTGGACAGGGGGCATCGAGCAGTACTTC
J: TRBJ2-7; D: TRBD2; V: TRBV4-2; size: .; length: 17; CDR3: CASSQGLSGGLSYEQYF; DNA: TGTGCCAGCAGCCAAGGACTTAGCGGGGGGCTATCCTACGAGCAGTACTTC
J: TRBJ1-6; D: .; V: TRBV7-6; size: few; length: 14; CDR3: CASSLQGNNSPLHF; DNA: TGTGCCAGCAGCTTACAGGGAAATAATTCACCCCTCCACTTT
J: TRBJ1-5; D: .; V: TRBV20-1; size: few; length: 15; CDR3: CSARPPGPRNQPQHF; DNA: TGCAGTGCTAGACCCCCGGGGCCACGCAATCAGCCCCAGCATTTT
J: TRBJ1-1; D: .; V: TRBV11-1; size: .; length: 14; CDR3: CASSLWDRGTEAFF; DNA: TGTGCCAGCAGCTTATGGGACCGGGGGACTGAAGCTTTCTTT
J: TRBJ2-1; D: TRBD1; V: TRBV7-8; size: many; length: 13; CDR3: CASRLQGVNEQFF; DNA: TGTGCCAGCAGATTGCAGGGGGTCAATGAGCAGTTCTTC
J: TRBJ1-4; D: .; V: TRBV19; size: .; length: 15; CDR3: CASSMSGNRAEKLFF; DNA: TGTGCCAGTAGTATGTCGGGAAACAGGGCTGAAAAACTGTTTTTT
J: TRBJ2-3; D: .; V: TRBV7-2; size: .; length: 17; CDR3: CASSPVPGPRGTDTQYF; DNA: TGTGCCAGCAGCCCAGTCCCGGGACCGAGAGGCACAGATACGCAGTATTTT
J: TRBJ1-6; D: TRBD1; V: TRBV7-2; size: .; length: 16; CDR3: CASSLGAGTGNSPLHF; DNA: TGTGCCAGCAGCTTAGGAGCAGGGACAGGGAATTCACCCCTCCACTTT
J: TRBJ1-6; D: .; V: TRBV7-6; size: .; length: 14; CDR3: CASSLDVGTPPLHF; DNA: TGTGCCAGCAGCTTAGACGTCGGGACACCACCCCTCCACTTT
J: TRBJ2-7; D: .; V: TRBV28; size: .; length: 15; CDR3: CASSRVTEVSYEQYF; DNA: TGTGCCAGCAGTCGTGTGACAGAGGTATCCTACGAGCAGTACTTC
J: TRBJ2-1; D: TRBD1; V: TRBV20-1; size: .; length: 16; CDR3: CSASKTGQGAKNEQFF; DNA: TGCAGTGCTAGCAAAACGGGACAGGGGGCCAAAAATGAGCAGTTCTTC
J: TRBJ2-3; D: .; V: TRBV28; size: .; length: 14; CDR3: CASSDSGSRDTQYF; DNA: TGTGCCAGCAGTGATTCCGGGAGTAGAGATACGCAGTATTTT
J: TRBJ2-7; D: .; V: TRBV28; size: few; length: 14; CDR3: CASSLLGGSYEQYF; DNA: TGTGCCAGCAGTTTATTGGGGGGCTCCTACGAGCAGTACTTC
J: TRBJ2-1; D: .; V: TRBV20-1; size: .; length: 15; CDR3: CSAREGLDSYNEQFF; DNA: TGCAGTGCTAGAGAGGGGCTTGATTCCTACAATGAGCAGTTCTTC
J: TRBJ1-2; D: .; V: TRBV12-3/TRBV12-4; size: many; length: 13; CDR3: CASSSGRNYGYTF; DNA: TGTGCCAGCAGTTCGGGTAGGAATTATGGCTACACCTTC
J: TRBJ2-3; D: .; V: TRBV20-1; size: few; length: 14; CDR3: CSATVLTRTDTQYF; DNA: TGCAGTGCTACTGTCTTGACCCGCACAGATACGCAGTATTTT
J: TRBJ2-1; D: .; V: TRBV10-3; size: .; length: 12; CDR3: CAIRGTHNEQFF; DNA: TGTGCCATCAGAGGGACGCACAATGAGCAGTTCTTC
J: TRBJ1-1; D: .; V: TRBV10-3; size: .; length: 13; CDR3: CATMDSMNTEAFF; DNA: TGTGCCACCATGGACAGCATGAACACTGAAGCTTTCTTT
J: TRBJ1-2; D: .; V: TRBV7-9; size: .; length: 15; CDR3: CASSLGTGEVDGYTF; DNA: TGTGCCAGCAGCTTAGGGACTGGGGAGGTGGACGGCTACACCTTC
J: TRBJ1-2; D: .; V: TRBV7-8; size: few; length: 12; CDR3: CASGGVGYGYTF; DNA: TGTGCCTCAGGAGGGGTAGGGTATGGCTACACCTTC
J: TRBJ2-7; D: TRBD2; V: TRBV7-4; size: .; length: 15; CDR3: CASSLVASGTYEQYF; DNA: TGTGCCAGCAGCTTAGTCGCTAGCGGTACCTACGAGCAGTACTTC
J: TRBJ2-7; D: .; V: TRBV5-4; size: few; length: 15; CDR3: CASSLAGGAAYEQYF; DNA: TGTGCCAGCAGCTTGGCCGGCGGGGCCGCCTACGAGCAGTACTTC
J: TRBJ2-1; D: .; V: TRBV12-3/TRBV12-4; size: few; length: 15; CDR3: CASKRSRSSYNEQFF; DNA: TGTGCCAGCAAGAGGAGCCGGAGCTCCTACAATGAGCAGTTCTTC
J: TRBJ1-5; D: .; V: TRBV7-2; size: few; length: 14; CDR3: CASSTGVPRQPQHF; DNA: TGTGCCAGCAGCACTGGAGTTCCTAGGCAGCCCCAGCATTTT
J: TRBJ2-2; D: TRBD2; V: TRBV25-1; size: few; length: 21; CDR3: CASSDPRGLAGDVANTGELFF; DNA: TGTGCCAGCAGTGATCCCCGAGGACTAGCGGGAGATGTTGCGAACACCGGGGAGCTGTTTTTT
J: TRBJ2-1; D: TRBD2; V: TRBV7-2; size: .; length: 15; CDR3: CASSLEGTSETKQFF; DNA: TGTGCCAGCAGCTTAGAAGGGACTAGCGAAACGAAGCAGTTCTTC
J: TRBJ1-3; D: .; V: TRBV28; size: .; length: 17; CDR3: CASSAQSGLFSGNTIYF; DNA: TGTGCCAGCAGTGCACAGTCAGGCCTCTTCTCTGGAAACACCATATATTTT
J: TRBJ2-5; D: .; V: TRBV6-2/TRBV6-3; size: .; length: 11; CDR3: CASSYSPTQYF; DNA: TGTGCCAGCAGTTACTCCCCGACCCAGTACTTC
J: TRBJ2-1; D: .; V: TRBV19; size: .; length: 14; CDR3: CASSITRVPDEQFF; DNA: TGTGCCAGTAGTATAACCCGTGTTCCGGATGAGCAGTTCTTC
J: TRBJ2-6; D: TRBD1; V: TRBV12-3/TRBV12-4; size: once; length: 16; CDR3: CASSLDRGAGANVLTF; DNA: TGTGCCAGCAGTCTCGACAGGGGCGCTGGGGCCAACGTCCTGACTTTC
J: TRBJ2-7; D: .; V: TRBV10-3; size: .; length: 12; CDR3: CAIAWGSGEQYF; DNA: TGTGCCATCGCGTGGGGTTCTGGCGAGCAGTACTTC
J: TRBJ2-1; D: .; V: TRBV6-1; size: .; length: 14; CDR3: CASSLSGPNSEQFF; DNA: TGTGCCAGCAGTCTATCGGGACCCAACTCGGAGCAGTTCTTC
J: TRBJ2-4; D: TRBD1; V: TRBV5-3; size: once; length: 18; CDR3: CASSPTGQGHGAKNIQYF; DNA: TGTGCCAGCAGCCCCACGGGACAGGGACATGGGGCCAAAAACATTCAGTACTTC
J: TRBJ2-1; D: .; V: TRBV10-3; size: .; length: 13; CDR3: CAIQTGVNNEQFF; DNA: TGTGCCATCCAGACGGGAGTTAACAATGAGCAGTTCTTC
J: TRBJ2-1; D: TRBD2; V: TRBV14; size: .; length: 16; CDR3: CASSKLAGGFGNEQFF; DNA: TGTGCCAGCAGCAAACTAGCGGGAGGGTTTGGTAATGAGCAGTTCTTC